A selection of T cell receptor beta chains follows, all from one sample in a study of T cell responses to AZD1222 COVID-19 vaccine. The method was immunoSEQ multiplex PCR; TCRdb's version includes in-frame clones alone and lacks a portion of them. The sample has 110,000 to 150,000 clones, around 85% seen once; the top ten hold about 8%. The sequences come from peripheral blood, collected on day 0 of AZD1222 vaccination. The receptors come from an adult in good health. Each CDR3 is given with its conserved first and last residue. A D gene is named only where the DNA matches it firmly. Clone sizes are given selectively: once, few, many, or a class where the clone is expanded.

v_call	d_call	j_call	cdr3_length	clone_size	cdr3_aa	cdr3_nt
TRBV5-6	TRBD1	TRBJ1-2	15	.	CASSLVARGNYGYTF	TGTGCCAGCAGCTTGGTGGCCAGGGGGAACTATGGCTACACCTTC
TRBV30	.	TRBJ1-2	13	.	CAWNTRLSYGYTF	TGTGCCTGGAATACGCGACTCTCGTATGGCTACACCTTC
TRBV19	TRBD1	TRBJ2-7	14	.	CASSIRGQGNEQYF	TGTGCCAGTAGTATTCGTGGACAGGGGAACGAGCAGTACTTC
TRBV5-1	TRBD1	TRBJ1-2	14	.	CASSSGTGGYGYTF	TGCGCCAGCAGCTCCGGGACAGGGGGGTATGGCTACACCTTC
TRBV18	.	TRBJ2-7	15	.	CASSPGPTGSYEQYF	TGTGCCAGCTCACCAGGGCCAACAGGGTCCTACGAGCAGTACTTC
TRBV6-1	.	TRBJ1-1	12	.	CASSDTGVEAFF	TGTGCCAGCAGTGATACGGGGGTAGAAGCTTTCTTT
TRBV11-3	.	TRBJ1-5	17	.	CASSLGKSLSGNQPQHF	TGTGCCAGCAGCTTAGGTAAGAGTCTGAGCGGCAATCAGCCCCAGCATTTT
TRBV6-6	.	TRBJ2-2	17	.	CASSPTYPPPNTGELFF	TGTGCCAGCAGTCCCACATATCCCCCCCCGAACACCGGGGAGCTGTTTTTT
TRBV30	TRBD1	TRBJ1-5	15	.	CAWSTRDRGLQPQHF	TGTGCCTGGAGTACCCGGGACAGGGGACTTCAGCCCCAGCATTTT
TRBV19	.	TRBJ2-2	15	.	CASSVRLVNTGELFF	TGTGCCAGTAGTGTCAGACTGGTTAACACCGGGGAGCTGTTTTTT
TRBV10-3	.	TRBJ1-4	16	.	CAISARGGATNEKLFF	TGTGCCATCAGTGCCCGGGGGGGTGCCACTAATGAAAAACTGTTTTTT
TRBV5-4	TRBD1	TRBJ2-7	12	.	CASARQGYEQYF	TGTGCCAGCGCCCGACAGGGCTACGAGCAGTACTTC
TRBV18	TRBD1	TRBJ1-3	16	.	CASSPSQGKGGNTIYF	TGTGCCAGCTCACCTTCACAGGGGAAGGGCGGAAACACCATATATTTT
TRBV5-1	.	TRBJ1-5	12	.	CASSLWFWPQHF	TGCGCCAGCAGCTTGTGGTTTTGGCCCCAGCATTTT
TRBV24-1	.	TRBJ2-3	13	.	CATRETSTDTQYF	TGTGCCACCAGGGAAACTAGCACAGATACGCAGTATTTT
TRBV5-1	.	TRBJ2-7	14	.	CASSSQLDSYEQYF	TGCGCCAGCAGCTCGCAACTAGATTCCTACGAGCAGTACTTC
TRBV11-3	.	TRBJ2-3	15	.	CASNPGGNEPDTQYF	TGTGCCAGCAACCCCGGAGGGAACGAACCAGATACGCAGTATTTT
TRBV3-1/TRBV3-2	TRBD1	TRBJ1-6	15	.	CASSQAGTANSPLHF	TGTGCCAGCAGCCAGGCCGGGACAGCGAATTCACCCCTCCACTTT
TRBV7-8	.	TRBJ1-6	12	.	CASSLGNSPLHF	TGTGCCAGCAGCTTAGGAAATTCACCCCTCCACTTT
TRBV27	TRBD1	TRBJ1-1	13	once	CASSHRGPTEAFF	TGTGCCAGCAGTCACAGGGGGCCCACTGAAGCTTTCTTT
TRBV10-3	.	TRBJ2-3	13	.	CAITRDTSDTQYF	TGTGCCATCACCCGGGACACTTCTGATACGCAGTATTTT
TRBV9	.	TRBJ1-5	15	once	CASSVTWGGNQPQHF	TGTGCCAGCAGCGTTACTTGGGGGGGCAATCAGCCCCAGCATTTT
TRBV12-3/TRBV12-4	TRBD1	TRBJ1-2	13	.	CASSLDRAEGYTF	TGTGCCAGCAGTCTCGACAGGGCGGAAGGCTACACCTTC
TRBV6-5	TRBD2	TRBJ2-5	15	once	CASSYSGTSLETQYF	TGTGCCAGCAGTTACTCTGGGACTAGCCTAGAGACCCAGTACTTC
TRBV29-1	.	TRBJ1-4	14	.	CSVGSTDDNEKLFF	TGCAGCGTTGGGTCGACAGATGATAATGAAAAACTGTTTTTT
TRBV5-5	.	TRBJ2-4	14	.	CASSLRGPENIQYF	TGTGCCAGCAGCCTGAGGGGTCCGGAAAACATTCAGTACTTC
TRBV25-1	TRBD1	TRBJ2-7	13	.	CASSHRGTYEQYF	TGTGCCAGCAGCCACAGGGGAACCTACGAGCAGTACTTC
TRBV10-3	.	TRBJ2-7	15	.	CAISGGAGLTYEQYF	TGTGCCATCAGTGGAGGGGCAGGGCTAACCTACGAGCAGTACTTC
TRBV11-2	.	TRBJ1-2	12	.	CASALGGGGYTF	TGTGCCAGCGCCCTCGGAGGAGGCGGCTACACCTTC
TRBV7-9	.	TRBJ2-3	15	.	CASSLAGSGTDTQYF	TGTGCCAGCAGCTTAGCGGGGTCGGGCACAGATACGCAGTATTTT
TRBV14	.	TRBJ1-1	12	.	CASGRQNTEAFF	TGTGCCAGCGGCCGACAGAACACTGAAGCTTTCTTT
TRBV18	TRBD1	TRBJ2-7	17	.	CASSPGLTGGPSYEQYF	TGTGCCAGCTCACCCGGCCTAACAGGGGGCCCCAGTTACGAGCAGTACTTC
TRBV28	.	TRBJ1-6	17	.	CASSLTQGAGYNSPLHF	TGTGCCAGCAGTCTGACCCAAGGGGCGGGCTATAATTCACCCCTCCACTTT
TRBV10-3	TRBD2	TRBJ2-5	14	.	CAISVTGGSETQYF	TGTGCCATCAGTGTGACCGGGGGGTCAGAGACCCAGTACTTC
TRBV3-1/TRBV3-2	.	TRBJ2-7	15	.	CASSHAAGTRGEQYF	TGTGCCAGCAGCCACGCCGCAGGTACCAGAGGGGAGCAGTACTTC
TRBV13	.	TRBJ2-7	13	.	CASSPGGNYEQYF	TGTGCCAGCAGCCCCGGGGGAAACTACGAGCAGTACTTC
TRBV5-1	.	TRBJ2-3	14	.	CASTSGGNTDTQYF	TGCGCCAGCACGTCAGGGGGGAACACAGATACGCAGTATTTT
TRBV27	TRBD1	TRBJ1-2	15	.	CASGWGQMTRDGYTF	TGTGCCAGCGGATGGGGACAGATGACGAGAGATGGCTACACCTTC
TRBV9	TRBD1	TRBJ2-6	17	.	CASSDMTGISGANVLTF	TGTGCCAGCAGCGACATGACAGGGATCTCTGGGGCCAACGTCCTGACTTTC
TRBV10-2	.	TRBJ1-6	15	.	CASRESGGLGSPLHF	TGCGCCAGCAGGGAATCCGGGGGGCTGGGGTCACCCCTCCACTTT
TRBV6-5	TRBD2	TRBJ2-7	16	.	CASSYLPSGGAGEQYF	TGTGCCAGCAGTTACCTTCCGAGCGGGGGAGCCGGGGAGCAGTACTTC
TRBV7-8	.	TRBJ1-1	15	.	CASILIEVGNTEAFF	TGTGCCAGCATCCTTATTGAGGTCGGGAACACTGAAGCTTTCTTT
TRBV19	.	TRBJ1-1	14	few	CASSGGTPNTEAFF	TGTGCCAGTAGCGGCGGGACACCGAACACTGAAGCTTTCTTT
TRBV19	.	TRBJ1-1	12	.	CASSLKYTEAFF	TGTGCCAGTAGCCTAAAATACACTGAAGCTTTCTTT
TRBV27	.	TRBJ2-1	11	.	CASSSSNEQFF	TGTGCCAGCAGTTCTAGCAATGAGCAGTTCTTC
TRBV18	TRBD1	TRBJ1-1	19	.	CASSPRLVQGAREETEAFF	TGTGCCAGCTCACCTCGGTTAGTGCAGGGGGCGCGAGAGGAGACTGAAGCTTTCTTT
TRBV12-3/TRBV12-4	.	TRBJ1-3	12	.	CATQFSGNTIYF	TGTGCCACCCAGTTCTCTGGAAACACCATATATTTT
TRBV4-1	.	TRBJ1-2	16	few	CASSQDRYMSFNGYTF	TGCGCCAGCAGCCAAGATCGTTACATGAGTTTCAATGGCTACACCTTC
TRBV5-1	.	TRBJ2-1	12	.	CASSGDSNEQFF	TGCGCCAGCAGTGGGGATTCCAATGAGCAGTTCTTC
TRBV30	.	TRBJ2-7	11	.	CAWSRSYEQYF	TGTGCCTGGAGCCGAAGCTACGAGCAGTACTTC